These T cell receptor beta chains were read from a single sample in a study of blood T cell repertoires in COVID-19. Clones were read by immunoSEQ multiplex PCR, and TCRdb kept only the in-frame ones, dropping some. In the table there are approximately 92,000 clones, roughly 80% of which are singletons. Input material: peripheral blood. Source of these receptors: a man aged 80 or over with acute or convalescent COVID-19. CDR3s include the opening cysteine and the closing phenylalanine or tryptophan. The D gene is left open where the match is weak. Size tells how often a clone was seen (once, few, many) or the class of an expanded clone, and some rows leave it out.

TGTGCCAGCAGCGCCGCCGGGACAGGGAGATTAACTAATGAAAAACTGTTTTTT CASSAAGTGRLTNEKLFF TRBJ1-4 - TRBV9 TRBD1
TGCGCCAGCAGCCAAGTTGGTGCGGGACAGGGGCCCTCACCCCTCCACTTT CASSQVGAGQGPSPLHF TRBJ1-6 - TRBV4-1 TRBD1
TGTGCCAGCAGCCGCGCAAGGGGCCACGAGCAGTACTTC CASSRARGHEQYF TRBJ2-7 once TRBV3-1/TRBV3-2 -
TGTGCCAGCAGCCAATCCGGACAGGGTACGGGGGAAAAACTGTTTTTT CASSQSGQGTGEKLFF TRBJ1-4 - TRBV5-6 TRBD1
TGTGCCAGCAGTGACCGCCCAGGGGGTAATGAAAAACTGTTTTTT CASSDRPGGNEKLFF TRBJ1-4 - TRBV6-1 TRBD1
TGTGCCAGCAGCGTAGTCACGGGGGGGGCCTCGGATGAGCAGTTCTTC CASSVVTGGASDEQFF TRBJ2-1 - TRBV9 TRBD2
TGCGCCAGCAGCCAAGATCGGTCCACAGGGAATGAGCAGTTCTTC CASSQDRSTGNEQFF TRBJ2-1 - TRBV4-3 -
TGTGCCAGCAGTTATCACCAGGGACTTAGTGAAGCTTTCTTT CASSYHQGLSEAFF TRBJ1-1 - TRBV6-2/TRBV6-3 -
TGTGCCAGCAGCTTAGAAGCGGGACACAACATTCAGTACTTC CASSLEAGHNIQYF TRBJ2-4 - TRBV7-9 -
TGTGCCAGCAGTTACTCCGGAGGGACTAGCGGGAGGGCCAAGGATGAGCAGTTCTTC CASSYSGGTSGRAKDEQFF TRBJ2-1 - TRBV6-2/TRBV6-3 TRBD2
TGCGCCAGCAGCCAAGTTTGGGCTAGCATTACAGATACGCAGTATTTT CASSQVWASITDTQYF TRBJ2-3 - TRBV4-3 -
TGTGCCAGCAGCCCCCTAGCGGGCTCCTACAATGAGCAGTTCTTC CASSPLAGSYNEQFF TRBJ2-1 - TRBV2 TRBD2
TGCAGTGCGACCAGGGCGGATACGCAGTATTTT CSATRADTQYF TRBJ2-3 - TRBV20-1 -
TGTGCCTGGAGTGTACTAGATGAGCAGTTCTTC CAWSVLDEQFF TRBJ2-1 - TRBV30 -
TGTGCCAGTAGTATAGCACTAGCGGGGAATAAAGAGACCCAGTACTTC CASSIALAGNKETQYF TRBJ2-5 - TRBV19 TRBD2
TGTGCCAGCAGCTTAAGGGGCGAGGAAGCTTTCTTT CASSLRGEEAFF TRBJ1-1 - TRBV7-2 -
TGTGCCAGCAGTTTATTGACTAGCGGGGGGGTTTTGGGCGGCACAGATACGCAGTATTTT CASSLLTSGGVLGGTDTQYF TRBJ2-3 - TRBV28 TRBD2
TGCGCCAGCAGCTTGGGAGGGCTTGGGGAGACCCAGTACTTC CASSLGGLGETQYF TRBJ2-5 few TRBV5-1 -
TGTGCCTGGATCCGAAGTGCGGGGACTGAAGCTTTCTTT CAWIRSAGTEAFF TRBJ1-1 - TRBV30 -
TGTGCCAGCAGCTTACCCACGGGTCTCGACGAGCAGTACTTC CASSLPTGLDEQYF TRBJ2-7 - TRBV7-9 -
TGTGCCAGCAGCTCCGGGACAGGGGACTATGGCTACACCTTC CASSSGTGDYGYTF TRBJ1-2 many TRBV11-2 TRBD1
TGCGCCAGCAGCCCGGGTCCGACAGGGGGTTCCTATGGCTACACCTTC CASSPGPTGGSYGYTF TRBJ1-2 once TRBV4-3 TRBD1
TGCGCCAGCAGTTTTCAGGGGGGAGTTGAAAAACTGTTTTTT CASSFQGGVEKLFF TRBJ1-4 - TRBV5-1 TRBD1
TGTGCCAGCAGCCCTCGGGACTTACGAGAGACCCAGTACTTC CASSPRDLRETQYF TRBJ2-5 - TRBV3-1/TRBV3-2 -
TGTGCCAGCAGCTTATTGGGAGGGGGCTCCTACAATGAGCAGTTCTTC CASSLLGGGSYNEQFF TRBJ2-1 once TRBV7-9 -
TGTGCCAGCAGTGAACAGGGCCCTACCAATGAGCAGTTCTTC CASSEQGPTNEQFF TRBJ2-1 - TRBV2 -